These 32 T cell receptor beta chains share one sample of origin, sequenced in a study of tumor-infiltrating lymphocytes in primary liver carcinoma. Germline DNA was also extracted, and blood RNA derived from unsorted whole blood. The researchers produced TCR beta cDNA from around 500 ng total RNA with a constant-region primer. Generation of the TCR beta libraries relied on three nested multiplex PCR rounds using slightly modified ARM-PCR. TRBV1-TRBV30 forward primers and a C-beta reverse primer were used in the first two PCR rounds, which each ran for 9 to 10 cycles. TCRdb re-called the multiplex PCR reads with MiXCR, one entry per CDR3 protein. The sample lists 300,000 to 400,000 distinct CDR3 sequences, about 61% occurring once. The sequencing input was peripheral blood. The origin of the receptors is a man aged 40-49 years with primary liver carcinoma and hepatitis B virus infection.

About this clonotype: A far larger clone is only one base removed, so a read error is likely. The chain joins TRBV6-5 to TRBJ2-7; D not certain. CDR3 length equals 12 residues. Germline-derived CDR1 and CDR2 are MNHEY and SVGAGI. Trimming took off 4 bases at V and 3 bases at J, with 7 bases between the two ends. The CDR3 loop is CASSSAIYEQYF. The CDR3 coding sequence is TGTGCCAGCAGTTCTGCCATCTACGAGCAGTACTTC.

As DNA, the CDR3 is TGTGCCAGCAGCTTGGCGTGGGTAAACACCGGGGAGCTGTTTTTT. This codes for CASSLAWVNTGELFF. The gene calls are TRBV5-5 and TRBJ2-2; D is unresolved. Trimming stripped 0 bases from V and 2 bases from J, with 8 bases between. Germline-derived CDR1 and CDR2 are SGHKS and YYEKEE (reference sequence). The CDR3 is 15 amino acids.

Comments on this clonotype: With a much larger clone just one base away, this may be a read error. This chain uses TRBV4-2 with TRBJ2-1, with TRBD2 matching over 7 bases. This CDR3 has 18 residues. The germline CDR1 and CDR2 sequences are LGHNA and YNFKEQ. J lost 1 base, V lost 2 bases, and 11 bases had no gene match. The CDR3 sequence: CASSQLGLMGGSYNEQFF. CDR3 nucleotides: TGTGCCAGCAGCCAATTGGGGCTGATGGGAGGGTCCTACAATGAGCAGTTCTTC.

With regard to this clonotype: It is likely a read error, because the conserved phenylalanine at the end of the CDR3 is missing. This chain's CDR3 is CASGQSTDTQYS. Written as DNA, the CDR3 is TGTGCCTCCGGGCAGTCCACAGATACGCAGTATTCC. The rearrangement links TRBV11-2 to TRBJ2-3; no firm D call. Per germline, CDR1 SGHAT and CDR2 FQNNGV. CDR3 length equals 12 residues. V shed 11 bases and J shed 2 bases, with 11 bases lying between them.

About this clonotype itself: Because it lacks the conserved phenylalanine or tryptophan at the end, this CDR3 is likely a read error. This chain connects TRBV11-2 to TRBJ2-1; possible D gene TRBD2, 5 bases. Germline lookup yields CDR1 SGHAT and CDR2 FQNNGV. This CDR3 is 15 amino acids long. CDR3 sequence: CTSSLEGRVSNEQFV. The CDR3 nucleotides are TGTACCAGCAGCTTAGAGGGCCGGGTTAGCAATGAGCAGTTCGTC.

V and J are TRBV18 and TRBJ1-2; TRBD1 is a possible D gene (6 bases). Trimming shortened V by 6 bases and J by 4 bases, and 12 bases separated the two germline ends. The V gene's germline CDR1 is KGHSH and CDR2 LQKENI. The CDR3 consists of 13 residues. CDR3 nucleotides: TGTGCCAGCTCCGACACGGACAGCTATGGCTACACCTTC. Protein: CASSDTDSYGYTF.

Note on this clonotype: Since a much larger clone is just one base distant, this may be a read error. V usage is TRBV29-1 and J usage is TRBJ1-1; D might be TRBD1 (6 bases). Germline-derived CDR1 and CDR2 are SQVTM and ANQGSEA. The CDR3 totals 14 residues. CDR3 amino acids: CSAETGKMNTEAFF. Written as DNA, the CDR3 is TGCAGCGCTGAAACAGGGAAAATGAACACTGAAGCTTTCTTT.

This clonotype was observed at least ten times. This chain uses TRBV12-3 or TRBV12-4 with TRBJ1-1, with a tentative D call TRBD1 (5 bases). The CDR3 runs to 13 residues. V was shortened by 6 bases and J by 10 bases, with 18 bases between the two germline ends. CDR3 region: CASSSYWPGVAFF. The CDR3, as DNA: TGTGCCAGCAGCTCTTATTGGCCGGGGGTAGCTTTCTTT.

The chain has TRBV11-2 and TRBJ2-5; a possible D gene is TRBD1 (6 bases). The CDR3 totals 16 residues. The V end was cut by 11 bases, the J end by 5 bases, with 27 bases between. The germline CDR1 and CDR2 sequences are SGHAT and FQNNGV. The CDR3 loop is CAWSLGRGIGQETQYF. The CDR3 DNA sequence: TGTGCCTGGAGCTTAGGTAGGGGGATCGGACAGGAGACCCAGTACTTC.

This chain links TRBV18 with TRBJ2-2; D is uncertain. The CDR3 covers 11 residues. Looked up from germline, CDR1 is KGHSH and CDR2 is LQKENI. With 6 bases removed from V and 5 bases from J, the gap between germline ends came to 4 bases. In DNA form, the CDR3 reads TGTGCCAGCTCCGAGACCGGGGAGCTGTTTTTT. It translates to CASSETGELFF.

This clonotype was picked up a small number of times. The chain carries TRBV10-1 and TRBJ2-1; TRBD2 might be the D (6 bases). V dropped 4 bases and J dropped 6 bases, with 25 bases sitting between them. Germline V CDR1 and CDR2: WNHNN, SYGVQD (reference sequence). The CDR3 runs 18 residues. The CDR3 DNA follows: TGCGCCAGCAGTGTCTATCGGCGGGAAAGGGAAAGGTTCAATGAGCAGTTCTTC. Translated, it gives CASSVYRRERERFNEQFF.

The V and J genes are TRBV6-2 or TRBV6-3 and TRBJ1-4; D ambiguous. Germline lookup yields CDR1 MNHEY and CDR2 SVGEGT. The CDR3 is 13 residues long. Trimming took off 8 bases at V and 8 bases at J, with 15 bases between the two ends. CDR3 residues: CASRTRTLEKLFF. CDR3 nucleotide sequence: TGTGCCAGCCGGACGAGAACATTGGAAAAACTGTTTTTT.

Notes on this clonotype: Given a much more abundant clone one base away, this may be a read error. The rearrangement uses TRBV5-1 and TRBJ2-7, with D hard to call. V lost 1 base, J lost 5 bases, and 13 bases lay in between. From germline, CDR1 is SGHRS and CDR2 YFSETQ. The CDR3 is 14 residues long. The CDR3 sequence is CASSLTPQSDEQYF. The CDR3 DNA reads as TGCGCCAGCAGCTTGACACCACAGTCCGACGAGCAGTACTTC.

To note about this clonotype: Germline is not matched at one junction end, which may reflect a read error. CDR3 amino acids: CVSSLGAGFSNQPQHF. CDR3 sequence (DNA): TGTGTCAGCAGTCTCGGGGCAGGGTTTAGCAATCAGCCCCAGCATTTT. This sequence joins TRBV12-3 or TRBV12-4 and TRBJ1-5; tentative D call: TRBD1 (5 bases). This CDR3 is 16 amino acids long.

About this clonotype: The junction shows a germline mismatch at one end, possibly a read error. The chain links TRBV5-5 to TRBJ2-5; 10 bases agree with TRBD2. This CDR3 contains 17 residues. Germline V gives CDR1 SGHKS, CDR2 YYEKEE (reference sequence). CDR3 in amino acids: CARSLAASGSLVQTQYF. The CDR3 DNA reads TGTGCCAGGAGCTTGGCGGCTAGCGGGAGTCTGGTTCAGACCCAGTATTTC.

The gene calls are TRBV14 and TRBJ2-6; no reliable D call. The CDR3 is made up of 15 amino acids. CDR1 is SGHDN and CDR2 is FVKESK in the germline V gene. V was cut by 6 bases and J by 4 bases, with 13 bases left in between. The CDR3 region has the DNA TGTGCCAGCAGGGCGGATGGGATGGGGGCCAACGTCCTGACTTTC. Translating it yields CASRADGMGANVLTF.

Points on this clonotype: This may be a read error: a much more frequent sequence differs by one nucleotide. The rearrangement uses TRBV29-1 and TRBJ2-7; unclear D gene. Germline V gene sequence: CDR1 SQVTM, CDR2 ANQGSEA. CDR3 length: 13 residues. V was shortened by 4 bases and J by 1 base, with 11 bases between the two germline ends. CDR3 sequence reads: CSVVKVWSYEQYF. In DNA, the CDR3 is TGCAGCGTTGTTAAGGTTTGGTCCTACGAGCAGTACTTC.

On this clonotype: Given a much more abundant clone one base away, this may be a read error. The rearrangement links TRBV11-2 to TRBJ1-3, with D hard to call. Germline lookup yields CDR1 SGHAT and CDR2 FQNNGV. CDR3 size: 13 residues. CDR3 DNA sequence: TGTGCCGGCAGCTTAGAGACTGGAAACACCATATATTTT. Translation gives CAGSLETGNTIYF.

This clonotype appeared a few times. The DNA for the CDR3 is TGTGCCAGCAGTCCCTCGGGCGAAAGCTCCTACGAGCAGTACTTC. Residues: CASSPSGESSYEQYF. The genes are TRBV6-5 and TRBJ2-7; D ambiguous. This CDR3 is built from 15 residues. The germline V and J ends were trimmed by 5 bases and 0 bases, with 14 bases remaining between them. Looked up from germline, CDR1 is MNHEY and CDR2 is SVGAGI.

Turning to this clonotype: This may arise from a read error, as a much more abundant clone is one base away. The chain combines TRBV29-1 with TRBJ1-2; 9 bases are a match to TRBD1. The CDR3 has 13 residues. Trimming removed 6 bases from V and 4 bases from J; junction bases left unmatched: 6. Per germline, CDR1 SQVTM and CDR2 ANQGSEA. CDR3 residues: CSVGQGTGYGYTF. CDR3 DNA sequence: TGCAGCGTAGGACAGGGGACGGGCTATGGCTACACCTTC. The full variable domain, rest sourced from reference TRBV29-1 and TRBJ1-2, is SAVISQKPSRDICQRGTSLTIQCQVDSQVTMMFWYRQQPGQSLTLIATANQGSEATYESGFVIDKFPISRPNLTFSTLTVSNMSPEDSSIYLCSVGQGTGYGYTFGSGTRLTVV.

This clonotype was detected a few times. This chain joins TRBV10-3 and TRBJ2-7, with a tentative D call TRBD1 (6 bases). The V end lost 3 bases, the J end lost 4 bases, and 16 bases lay between the germline ends. The CDR3 has 15 amino acids. Germline loops: CDR1 ENHRY, CDR2 SYGVKD. CDR3 amino acids: CAISDSSRDTYEQYF. DNA for the CDR3: TGTGCCATCAGTGACTCGTCCCGGGACACTTACGAGCAGTACTTC.

On this clonotype itself: The final CDR3 position lacks the conserved phenylalanine or tryptophan, pointing to a likely read error. CDR3 nucleotide sequence: TGTGCCAGCAGCTCCGACAGGGTGTACACTGAGGCTTTCTCT. Translation gives CASSSDRVYTEAFS. V and J are TRBV11-2 and TRBJ1-1, with 7 bases lining up with TRBD1. The CDR3 length is 14 residues. Germline V gives CDR1 SGHAT, CDR2 FQNNGV.

A note on this clonotype: This clone may be a read error of a much larger clone one base away. The V call is TRBV10-1, the J call TRBJ2-7; D gene ambiguous. The length of the CDR3 is 11 residues. CDR1 is WNHNN and CDR2 is SYGVQD in the germline V gene (reference sequence). CDR3 residues: CTSSEWYEQYF. In DNA, the CDR3 is TGCACCAGCAGTGAGTGGTACGAGCAGTACTTC.

This clonotype was seen at least ten times. The V gene is TRBV29-1, the J gene TRBJ1-1, with D unresolved. V shed 5 bases and J shed 1 base, with 14 bases lying between them. This CDR3 has 14 amino acids. CDR1 SQVTM and CDR2 ANQGSEA come from the germline V gene. This CDR3 reads CSVYGGQPNTEAFF. As DNA, the CDR3 is TGCAGCGTTTACGGTGGGCAGCCGAACACTGAAGCTTTCTTT.

To note about this clonotype: The junction differs from germline at one of its ends, possibly a read error. The chain is built from TRBV11-2 and TRBJ2-5, with 11 positions matching TRBD2. Germline V CDR1 and CDR2: SGHAT, FQNNGV. CDR3 length equals 19 residues. CDR3 sequence: CANSVRAPWSSGRVETQYF. CDR3 DNA sequence: TGTGCCAACAGCGTAAGGGCACCCTGGAGTAGCGGGAGGGTAGAGACCCAGTACTTC.

A note on this clonotype: Sequence at one end of the junction differs from germline and may be a read error. This rearrangement joins TRBV6-1 to TRBJ2-4; 8 bases align to TRBD2. CDR1 is MNHNS, CDR2 SASEGT, per germline. CDR3 size: 15 residues. The CDR3 here is CAGRTEGLVGSLQYF. CDR3 nucleotide sequence: TGTGCCGGCAGAACCGAGGGACTAGTGGGGTCCCTTCAGTACTTC.

This clonotype has at least ten counts. V usage is TRBV4-1 and J usage is TRBJ2-5; D is perhaps TRBD1 or TRBD2 (5 bases each). The CDR3 has 16 residues. Looked up from germline, CDR1 is MGHRA and CDR2 is YSYEKL. Trimming left V 2 bases short and J 2 bases short, with 15 bases between. DNA of the CDR3: TGCGCCAGCAGCCAACTCCCGGGGCAGAATCAAGAGACCCAGTACTTC. It specifies CASSQLPGQNQETQYF.

This clonotype was observed once. This chain joins TRBV5-1 and TRBJ1-2; tentatively, D is TRBD1 (6 bases). This CDR3 has 17 residues. Germline V gives CDR1 SGHRS, CDR2 YFSETQ. Trimming took 3 bases from V and 4 from J, leaving 22 bases between them. In DNA form, the CDR3 reads TGCGCCAGCAGCTCCAGAGAGGGGGGCAGGGTTAGCTATGGCTACACCTTC. This sequence encodes CASSSREGGRVSYGYTF.

The sample holds a few counts of this clonotype. The chain couples TRBV6-2 or TRBV6-3 to TRBJ2-1, with TRBD1 matching over 7 bases. This CDR3 has 18 amino acids. Per the germline V gene, CDR1 is MNHEY and CDR2 is SVGEGT. J was trimmed by 1 base and V by 6 bases; bases with no gene match: 15. CDR3 bases: TGTGCCAGCAGCTCTCCGACAGGGCAGATCCTTTCCTACAATGAGCAGTTCTTC. Translation gives CASSSPTGQILSYNEQFF.

For this clonotype: A much bigger clone sits one base away, suggesting this may be a read error. This chain links TRBV6-2 or TRBV6-3 with TRBJ2-5, with D possibly being TRBD1 or TRBD2 (6 bases each). The germline V and J ends were trimmed by 4 bases and 5 bases, with 17 bases remaining between them. The CDR3 sequence is 15 residues long. In germline, CDR1 is MNHEY, CDR2 SVGEGT. The CDR3 coding sequence is TGTGCCAGCAGTTCCCTCATCCGGGGGCAGGAGACCCAGTACTTC. It encodes CASSSLIRGQETQYF.

There are many counts of this clonotype. The chain has TRBV11-1 and TRBJ2-2; D unclear. The germline V and J ends were trimmed by 10 bases and 5 bases, with 17 bases remaining between them. This CDR3 region has 14 residues. Germline V CDR1 and CDR2: SGHAT, FQDESV (reference sequence). The CDR3 DNA sequence: TGTGCCACCAAGGAACCCTGGGATACCGGGGAGCTGTTTTTT. It encodes CATKEPWDTGELFF.

The genes are TRBV11-3 and TRBJ2-5; tentatively, D is TRBD2 (6 bases). The assigned J gene may be wrong: the sequence end matches TRBJ2-7 better. The CDR3 has 13 amino acids. Germline lookup yields CDR1 SGHNT and CDR2 YENEEA. The DNA of the CDR3 is TGTGCCAGCATCCCGGGGGTTCACTACGAGCAGTACTTC. It specifies CASIPGVHYEQYF.